The sequence of this TCR beta chain was determined in a study of graft-versus-host responses after intestinal transplantation (TCRdb year 2021). About the full investigation: The transplants that recipients got were multivisceral, liver-intestinal, or isolated intestinal. Anti-thymocyte globulin induction was given to all recipients, followed by maintenance tacrolimus and steroids for approximately three years. Graft-versus-host and host-versus-graft alloreactive T cell clones were tracked in the graft, circulation and bone marrow after intestinal transplantation using bulk TCR-beta CDR3 sequencing. Alloreactive clones were identified by sequencing pre-transplant mixed lymphocyte reaction products and comparing them with unstimulated pre-transplant donor and recipient T cells. A cohort of about two dozen intestinal transplant recipients, including one retransplant, was enrolled, and 3 patients lacking pretransplant specimens were excluded. A peak of at least 4% donor T cells among recipient peripheral blood mononuclear cells was the definition used for donor T cell macrochimerism. Instead of going to the commercial service, samples from a few later patients were sequenced in-house on an Illumina MiSeq and processed with MiXCR. Results and caveats for the whole study, not just this receptor: GvH clones turned up in recipient bone marrow, with some appearing earlier in ileal mucosa or blood, a pattern consistent with an intestinal mucosal origin. The conclusions were limited by the relatively low number and heterogeneity of the intestinal transplant patients. Early after transplant, declines in HvG clones were associated with peak levels of circulating GvH clones. High GvH to HvG T cell clonal ratios were observed in the allografts of patients with donor T cell macrochimerism.

Comment on this clone: Its antigen is not yet known. Qualities for individual bases were not recorded, and no much larger clone is one base off.

The meaning of the sample's time point label: cells obtained before transplantation from donor or recipient. CD3+CD4+ and CD3+CD8+ populations were FACS-sorted from unstimulated pre-transplant donor and recipient cells taken from spleen or lymph nodes. The method behind the library was the immunoSEQ multiplex PCR assay. For most patients, genomic DNA was isolated using the Qiagen DNeasy Blood and Tissue Kit and was shipped frozen to Adaptive Biotechnologies for TCR sequencing. For most patients, genomic DNA was subjected to high-throughput TCR-beta CDR3 sequencing by Adaptive Biotechnologies. The authors' pipeline ran thus. Adaptive's ImmunoSEQ software supplied the TCR sequencing data for around 19 patients, while MiXCR and VDJtools were used to process a few other patients. To correct CD4 versus CD8 sorting errors, any sequence found in both subsets at a frequency ratio below 5:1 was removed. Because the origin of CDR3 nucleotide sequences shared between donor and recipient could not be assigned, those sequences were removed. At least 2-fold expansion over unstimulated cells and a minimum CFSE-low frequency of 0.002% (template counts) or 0.001% (read counts) were required for clones to be classified as alloreactive. A clone was considered mappable if detected in the sequenced pre-transplant spleen, lymph node, or MLR CFSE-low populations of the donor or recipient. Cumulative frequency of alloreactive clones was calculated as a percentage of all sequences weighted by copy number. TCRdb provides this immuneACCESS table in a form limited to in-frame rearrangements. Some clones are lacking; in checked studies, under half of them reflect an unresolved V gene, and why the rest are absent is not known. V and J calls and clone size are copied from that table; D and trimming were computed from the DNA. In all, the sample holds about 26,000 clones, and roughly 82% of those were seen once. 0.7% of the sample rests with the top ten.

V is pared back by 3 bases and J by 3 bases, with 14 bases lying between the germline termini. Looking up the germline V gene (reference sequence) yields CDR1 SEHNR and CDR2 FQNEAQ. The CDR3 has 15 amino acids, counting the end cysteine and phenylalanine. Solely the CDR3 DNA is kept, with 45 bases framed from the first base. The source material was unstimulated CD4+ T cells sorted from spleen or lymph node cells, sampled before intestinal transplant. The chain links TRBV7-9 with TRBJ1-2; the D gene cannot be resolved reliably. The sequence was collected from a human donor who received an intestinal transplant. The DNA sequence is as follows: TGTGCCAGCAGCTTCGATCTAGACACTTACTATGGCTACACCTTC. This gives the protein CASSFDLDTYYGYTF.